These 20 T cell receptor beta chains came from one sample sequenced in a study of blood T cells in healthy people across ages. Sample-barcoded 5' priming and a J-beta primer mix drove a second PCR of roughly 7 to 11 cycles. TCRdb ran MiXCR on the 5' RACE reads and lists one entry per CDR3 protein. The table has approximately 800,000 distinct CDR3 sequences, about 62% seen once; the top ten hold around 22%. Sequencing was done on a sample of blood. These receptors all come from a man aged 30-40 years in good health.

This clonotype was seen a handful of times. CDR3 sequence reads: CATRGTSGTSSYNEQFF. Written as DNA, the CDR3 is TGTGCCACCCGAGGGACTAGCGGGACTAGCTCCTACAATGAGCAGTTCTTC. The J gene is TRBJ2-1, the V gene TRBV7-9; 13 bases match TRBD2. V shed 10 bases and J 0 bases; nucleotides not matched to a gene: 9. The germline gives CDR1 SEHNR, CDR2 FQNEAQ (reference sequence). This CDR3 has 17 amino acids.

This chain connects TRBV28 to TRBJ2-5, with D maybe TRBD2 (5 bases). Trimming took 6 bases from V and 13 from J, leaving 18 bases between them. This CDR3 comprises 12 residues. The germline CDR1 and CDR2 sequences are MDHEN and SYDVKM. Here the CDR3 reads CASSPQEVPSYF. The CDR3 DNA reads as TGTGCCAGCAGCCCCCAGGAGGTCCCTTCGTACTTC. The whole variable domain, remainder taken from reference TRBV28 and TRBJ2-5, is DVKVTQSSRYLVKRTGEKVFLECVQDMDHENMFWYRQDPGLGLRLIYFSYDVKMKEKGDIPEGYSVSREKKERFSLILESASTNQTSMYLCASSPQEVPSYFGPGTRLLVL.

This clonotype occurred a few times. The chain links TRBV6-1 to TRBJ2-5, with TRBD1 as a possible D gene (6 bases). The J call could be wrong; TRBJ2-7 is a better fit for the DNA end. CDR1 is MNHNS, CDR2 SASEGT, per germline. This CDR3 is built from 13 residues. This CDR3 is CASSAGQRYEQYF. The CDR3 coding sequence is TGTGCCAGCAGCGCCGGACAGCGCTACGAGCAGTACTTC.

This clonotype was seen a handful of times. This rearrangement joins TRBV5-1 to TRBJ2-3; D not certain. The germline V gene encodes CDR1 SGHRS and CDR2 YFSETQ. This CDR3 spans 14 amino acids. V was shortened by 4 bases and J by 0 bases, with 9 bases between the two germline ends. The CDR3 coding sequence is TGCGCCAGCAGCCTGCCATTGAGCACAGATACGCAGTATTTT. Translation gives CASSLPLSTDTQYF.

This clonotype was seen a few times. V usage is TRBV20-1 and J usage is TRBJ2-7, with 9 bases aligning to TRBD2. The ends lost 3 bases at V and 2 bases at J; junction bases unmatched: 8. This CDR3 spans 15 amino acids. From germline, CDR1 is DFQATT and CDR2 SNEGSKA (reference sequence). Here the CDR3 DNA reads TGCAGTGCTAGCCCCAGCGGGAGGTCGACCTACGAGCAGTACTTC. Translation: CSASPSGRSTYEQYF.

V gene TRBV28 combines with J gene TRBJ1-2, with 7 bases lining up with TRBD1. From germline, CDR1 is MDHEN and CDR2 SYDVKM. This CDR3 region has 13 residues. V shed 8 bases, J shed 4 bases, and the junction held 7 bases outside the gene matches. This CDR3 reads CASGDGQAYGYTF. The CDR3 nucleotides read TGTGCCAGCGGGGATGGACAGGCCTATGGCTACACCTTC.

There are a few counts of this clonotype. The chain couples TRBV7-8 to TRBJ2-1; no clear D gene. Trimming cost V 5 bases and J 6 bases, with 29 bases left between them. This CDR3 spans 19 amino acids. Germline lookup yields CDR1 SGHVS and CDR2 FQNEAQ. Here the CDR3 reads CASSRRSLGSDPWGNEQFF. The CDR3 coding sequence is TGTGCCAGCAGCCGACGTTCGCTAGGCAGTGACCCCTGGGGCAATGAGCAGTTCTTC.

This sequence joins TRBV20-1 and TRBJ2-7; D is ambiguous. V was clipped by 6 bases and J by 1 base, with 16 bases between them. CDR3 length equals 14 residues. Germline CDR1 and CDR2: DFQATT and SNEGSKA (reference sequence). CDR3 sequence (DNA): TGCAGTGCAGCAGCCGGACGGCAATCCTACGAGCAGTACTTC. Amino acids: CSAAAGRQSYEQYF.

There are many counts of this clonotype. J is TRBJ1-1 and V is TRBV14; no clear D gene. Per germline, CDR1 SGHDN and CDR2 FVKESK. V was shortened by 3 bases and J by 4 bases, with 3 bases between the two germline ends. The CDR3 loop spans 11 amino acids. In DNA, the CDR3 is TGTGCCAGCAGCCAGGCCACTGAAGCTTTCTTT. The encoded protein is CASSQATEAFF.

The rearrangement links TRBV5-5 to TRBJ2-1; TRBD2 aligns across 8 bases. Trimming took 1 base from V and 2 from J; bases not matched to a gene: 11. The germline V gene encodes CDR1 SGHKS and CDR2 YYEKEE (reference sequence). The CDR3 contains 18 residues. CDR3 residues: CASSLSLAGRSTYNEQFF. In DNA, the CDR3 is TGTGCCAGCAGCTTGTCGCTAGCGGGCCGGAGCACCTACAATGAGCAGTTCTTC. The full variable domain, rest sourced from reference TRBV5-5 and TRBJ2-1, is DAGVTQSPTHLIKTRGQQVTLRCSPISGHKSVSWYQQVLGQGPQFIFQYYEKEERGRGNFPDRFSARQFPNYSSELNVNALLLGDSALYLCASSLSLAGRSTYNEQFFGPGTRLTVL.

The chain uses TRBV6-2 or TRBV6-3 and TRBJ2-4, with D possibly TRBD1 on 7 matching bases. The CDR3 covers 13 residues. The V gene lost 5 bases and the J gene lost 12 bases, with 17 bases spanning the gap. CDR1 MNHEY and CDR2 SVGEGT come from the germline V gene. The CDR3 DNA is TGTGCCAGCAGTGATCGCCAGGGGGGACCTCAGTACTTC. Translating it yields CASSDRQGGPQYF.

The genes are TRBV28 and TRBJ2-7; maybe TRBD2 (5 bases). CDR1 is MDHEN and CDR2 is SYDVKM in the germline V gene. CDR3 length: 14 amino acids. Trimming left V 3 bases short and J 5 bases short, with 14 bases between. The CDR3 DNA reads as TGTGCCAGCAGTTTTCCTAGCCGGTCCCACGAGCAGTACTTC. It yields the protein CASSFPSRSHEQYF.

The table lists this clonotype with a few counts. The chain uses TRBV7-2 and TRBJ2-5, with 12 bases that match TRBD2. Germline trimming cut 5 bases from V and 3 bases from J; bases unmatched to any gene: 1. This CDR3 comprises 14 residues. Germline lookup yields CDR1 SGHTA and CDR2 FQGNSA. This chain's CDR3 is CASSRLAGEETQYF. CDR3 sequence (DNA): TGTGCCAGCAGCCGACTAGCGGGAGAAGAGACCCAGTACTTC. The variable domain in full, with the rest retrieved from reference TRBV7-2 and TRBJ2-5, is GAGVSQSPSNKVTEKGKDVELRCDPISGHTALYWYRQSLGQGLEFLIYFQGNSAPDKSGLPSDRFSAERTGGSVSTLTIQRTQQEDSAVYLCASSRLAGEETQYFGPGTRLLVL.

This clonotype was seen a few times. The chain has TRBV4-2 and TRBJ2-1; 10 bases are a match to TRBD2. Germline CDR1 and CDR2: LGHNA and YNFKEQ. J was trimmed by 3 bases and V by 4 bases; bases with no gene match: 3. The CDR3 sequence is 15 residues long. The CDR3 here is CASSRAGGDYNEQFF. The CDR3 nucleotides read TGTGCCAGCAGCCGAGCGGGAGGGGACTACAATGAGCAGTTCTTC.

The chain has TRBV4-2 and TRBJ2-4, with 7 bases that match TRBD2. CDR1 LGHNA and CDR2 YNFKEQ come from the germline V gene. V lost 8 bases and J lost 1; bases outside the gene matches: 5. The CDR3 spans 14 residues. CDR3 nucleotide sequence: TGTGCCAGCTCCGGGGGAGGGGCCAAAAACATTCAGTACTTC. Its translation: CASSGGGAKNIQYF.

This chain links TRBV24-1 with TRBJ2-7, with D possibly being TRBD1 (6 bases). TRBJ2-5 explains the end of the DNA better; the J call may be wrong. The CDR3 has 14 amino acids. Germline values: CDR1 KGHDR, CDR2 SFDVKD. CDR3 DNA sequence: TGTGCCACCAGTGATACAGGGAGTTTGGAGACCCAGTACTTC. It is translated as CATSDTGSLETQYF.

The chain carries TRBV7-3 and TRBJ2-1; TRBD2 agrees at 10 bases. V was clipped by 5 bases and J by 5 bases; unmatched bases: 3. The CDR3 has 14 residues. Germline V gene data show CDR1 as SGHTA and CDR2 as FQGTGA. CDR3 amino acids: CASSATSGDNEQFF. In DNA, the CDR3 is TGTGCCAGCAGCGCCACTAGCGGGGACAATGAGCAGTTCTTC. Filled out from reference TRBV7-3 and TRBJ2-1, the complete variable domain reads GAGVSQTPSNKVTEKGKYVELRCDPISGHTALYWYRQSLGQGPEFLIYFQGTGAADDSGLPNDRFFAVRPEGSVSTLKIQRTERGDSAVYLCASSATSGDNEQFFGPGTRLTVL.

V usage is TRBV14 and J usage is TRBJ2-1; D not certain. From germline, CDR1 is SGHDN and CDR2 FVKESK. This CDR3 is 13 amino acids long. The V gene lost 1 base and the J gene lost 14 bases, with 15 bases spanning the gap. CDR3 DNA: TGTGCCAGCAGCCAAGTTACTACCCGGGTGGAGTTCTTC. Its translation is CASSQVTTRVEFF.

The chain's CDR3 is CASSLGGPAGGSYEQYF. CDR3 DNA: TGTGCCAGCAGCTTAGGCGGCCCGGCAGGGGGATCCTACGAGCAGTACTTC. The chain combines TRBV7-3 with TRBJ2-7; TRBD1 matches 7 bases. CDR1 and CDR2 (germline): SGHTA, FQGTGA. J lost 1 base, V lost 2 bases, and 11 bases had no gene match. The CDR3 runs 17 residues.

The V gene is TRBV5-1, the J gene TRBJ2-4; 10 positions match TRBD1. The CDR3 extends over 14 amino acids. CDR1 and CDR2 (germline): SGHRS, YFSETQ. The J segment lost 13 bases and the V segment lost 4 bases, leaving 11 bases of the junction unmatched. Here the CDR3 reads CASSLGQGKVGQYF. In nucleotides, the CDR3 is TGCGCCAGCAGCCTGGGACAGGGGAAGGTCGGGCAGTACTTC.